The next 14 T cell receptor beta chains were all read from a single sample in a study of blood T cells in healthy people across ages. A J-beta primer mix and a sample-barcoded 5' primer were used in a second PCR of roughly 6 to 11 cycles. TCRdb re-derived calls from the 5' RACE reads in MiXCR, one entry per CDR3 protein. The table includes approximately 810,000 distinct CDR3 sequences, about 30% detected once. The material sequenced was blood. The receptor set was obtained from a woman at least 80 years old in good health.

Note on this clonotype: A much larger clonotype is one base distant, so this may be a read error. The V call is TRBV12-3 or TRBV12-4, the J call TRBJ2-7; tentatively, D is TRBD1 (6 bases). The DNA end is a closer match to TRBJ2-5, so the J assignment may be wrong. This CDR3 has 16 residues. The CDR3 bases are TGTGCCAGCAGACCTGCAGGGGCAGTGGAGTGGGAGACCCAGTACTTC. Translation gives CASRPAGAVEWETQYF.

The chain has TRBV3-1 and TRBJ1-1, with D uncertain. Per the germline V gene, CDR1 is LGHDT and CDR2 is YNNKEL (reference sequence). V lost 1 base and J lost 6, with 12 bases in between. This CDR3 is built from 14 residues. This CDR3 is CASSQGPFLAEAFF. DNA for the CDR3: TGTGCCAGCAGCCAAGGTCCCTTTCTCGCTGAAGCTTTCTTT.

This clonotype was seen more than once but under ten times. This chain joins TRBV5-1 and TRBJ1-6, with 8 bases that match TRBD1. Germline CDR1 is SGHRS and CDR2 is YFSETQ. The CDR3 spans 16 residues. Germline trimming cut 3 bases from V and 6 bases from J; bases unmatched to any gene: 8. CDR3 nucleotides: TGCGCCAGCAGCTCCCTAGACAGGGGAAGTAATTCACCCCTCCACTTT. It specifies CASSSLDRGSNSPLHF.

As to this clonotype: A much more abundant neighbour one base away suggests this may be a read error. The rearrangement links TRBV2 to TRBJ1-5, with a weak D call TRBD1 (5 bases). Trimming took off 5 bases at V and 1 base at J, with 15 bases between the two ends. The CDR3 is 16 amino acids. Germline V gives CDR1 SNHLY, CDR2 FYNNEI. This CDR3 reads CASSPRDGASNQPQHF. CDR3 DNA: TGTGCCAGCAGTCCTCGGGACGGGGCGAGCAATCAGCCCCAGCATTTT.

A word on this clonotype: This may come from a read error, since a much larger clone is one base off. The genes are TRBV20-1 and TRBJ2-7; 11 bases are shared with TRBD2. Germline V gene data show CDR1 as DFQATT and CDR2 as SNEGSKA (reference sequence). With V trimmed by 6 bases and J by 7 bases, 8 bases remained unmatched. The CDR3 extends over 13 amino acids. CDR3: CSARLAGTSEQYF. The CDR3 region has the DNA TGCAGTGCCCGACTAGCGGGGACGAGTGAGCAGTACTTC.

Concerning this clonotype itself: Given the absence of the conserved phenylalanine or tryptophan at the CDR3 end, a read error is likely. The limits of the CDR3 on the DNA are not certain, so only TCRdb's listed CDR3 is given. The chain recombines TRBV10-3 with TRBJ2-1; the tabulated D call, TRBD1, remains unverified against the DNA. The CDR3 is 15 amino acids in total, end residues counted. CDR1 is ENHRY and CDR2 is SYGVKD in the germline V gene. The CDR3: CAISRTDRGGYTFGS.

This clonotype was recorded many times. The chain carries TRBV5-1 and TRBJ2-1; 7 bases fit TRBD2. V lost 3 bases, J lost 4 bases, and 13 bases stayed unmatched. Germline V CDR1 and CDR2: SGHRS, YFSETQ. The CDR3 has 17 residues. CDR3 protein: CASSYYTSAGSYNEQFF. The CDR3 nucleotides are TGCGCCAGCAGCTACTACACTAGCGCCGGAAGTTACAATGAGCAGTTCTTC.

Ten or more counts support this clonotype. This chain uses TRBV7-2 with TRBJ1-1; D might be TRBD1 (5 bases). Trimming stripped 5 bases from V and 4 bases from J, with 14 bases between. The V gene's germline CDR1 is SGHTA and CDR2 FQGNSA. The CDR3 extends over 14 amino acids. The CDR3 DNA is TGTGCCAGCAGCCCCCTGGGGCTGGGCACTGAAGCTTTCTTT. It encodes CASSPLGLGTEAFF.

This clonotype was counted ten times or more. The chain recombines TRBV11-2 with TRBJ2-3, with D maybe TRBD2 (5 bases). Germline assignment: CDR1 SGHAT and CDR2 FQNNGV. This CDR3 has 13 residues. V lost 9 bases and J lost 0, with 10 bases in between. The CDR3 sequence: CARRSGSTDTQYF. In DNA form, the CDR3 reads TGTGCCAGACGTTCGGGGAGCACAGATACGCAGTATTTT.

The sample holds many counts of this clonotype. The chain has TRBV20-1 and TRBJ2-7; D is unresolved. CDR1 and CDR2 (germline): DFQATT, SNEGSKA (reference sequence). Trimming left V 4 bases short and J 2 bases short, with 15 bases between. The CDR3 has 14 amino acids. CDR3: CSAKLDGRAYEQYF. DNA for the CDR3: TGCAGTGCTAAGTTGGACGGAAGAGCCTACGAGCAGTACTTC.

This clonotype was seen a few times. The chain employs TRBV5-5 and TRBJ2-1; 7 nucleotides align to TRBD2. After removal of 1 base from V and 4 bases from J, the junction contained 2 bases not matched to a gene. The CDR3 has 14 amino acids. Germline CDR1 and CDR2: SGHKS and YYEKEE (reference sequence). For the CDR3, the DNA is TGTGCCAGCAGCTTGAGGGACTATTACAATGAGCAGTTCTTC. This translates into CASSLRDYYNEQFF.

Many counts were recorded for this clonotype. This chain links TRBV20-1 with TRBJ2-3; 8 bases match TRBD2. The junction had 11 bases not matched to a gene; V was cut back by 1 base and J by 2 bases. Germline values: CDR1 DFQATT, CDR2 SNEGSKA (reference sequence). The CDR3 is 17 residues long. The CDR3 DNA reads TGCAGTGCTAGAGGTCTTGGGGCGGGGGGACTCACAGATACGCAGTATTTT. It yields the protein CSARGLGAGGLTDTQYF.

This clonotype showed up many times. The rearrangement links TRBV4-1 to TRBJ2-7; maybe TRBD1 (5 bases). The CDR3 sequence is 15 residues long. The germline V and J ends were trimmed by 1 base and 2 bases, with 12 bases remaining between them. CDR1 is MGHRA and CDR2 is YSYEKL in the germline V gene. The CDR3 DNA follows: TGCGCCAGCAGCCAAGTAGAAAGGGGTCCCTACGAGCAGTACTTC. This translates into CASSQVERGPYEQYF.

This clonotype was recorded many times. The chain employs TRBV7-2 and TRBJ1-6; D remains unclear. This CDR3 is built from 14 residues. In germline, CDR1 is SGHTA, CDR2 FQGNSA. V gave up 7 bases and J gave up 7 bases, with 14 bases separating them. The CDR3 DNA reads TGTGCCAGCACCCCACGTAGGACCAATTCACCCCTCCACTTT. This gives the protein CASTPRRTNSPLHF. Complete variable domain (other parts from reference TRBV7-2 and TRBJ1-6): GAGVSQSPSNKVTEKGKDVELRCDPISGHTALYWYRQSLGQGLEFLIYFQGNSAPDKSGLPSDRFSAERTGGSVSTLTIQRTQQEDSAVYLCASTPRRTNSPLHFGNGTRLTVT.